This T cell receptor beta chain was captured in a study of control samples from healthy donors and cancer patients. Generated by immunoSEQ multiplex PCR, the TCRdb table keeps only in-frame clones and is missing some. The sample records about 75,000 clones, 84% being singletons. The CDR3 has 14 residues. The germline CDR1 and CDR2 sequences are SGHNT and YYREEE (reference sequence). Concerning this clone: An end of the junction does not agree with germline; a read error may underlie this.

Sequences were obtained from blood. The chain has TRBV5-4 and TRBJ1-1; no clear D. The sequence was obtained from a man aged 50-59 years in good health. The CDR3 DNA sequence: TGTGCCAGCAGCTCCCCCACGGGTAGAGGTGAACCTTTCTTT. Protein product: CASSSPTGRGEPFF. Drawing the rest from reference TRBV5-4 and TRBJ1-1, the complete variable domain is ETGVTQSPTHLIKTRGQQVTLRCSSQSGHNTVSWYQQALGQGPQFIFQYYREEENGRGNFPPRFSGLQFPNYSSELNVNALELDDSALYLCASSSPTGRGEPFFGQGTRLTVV.